This T cell receptor (beta chain) is drawn from a study of sequential checkpoint blockade in melanoma. The protocol was immunoSEQ multiplex PCR, while the TCRdb copy is restricted to in-frame clones and leaves out a portion. The table shows about 20,000 clones, with around 67% occurring only once. Treatment here: randomized to nivolumab then ipilimumab (arm A) or the reverse (arm B). Germline assignment: CDR1 MDHEN and CDR2 SYDVKM. The CDR3 is 14 amino acids. Trimming stripped 7 bases from V and 0 bases from J, with 9 bases between. The source of this sequence is a human donor with melanoma. The material was CD8+ T cells sorted from blood (inferred from file names), obtained from a patient given nivolumab and ipilimumab in sequence. The chain uses TRBV28 and TRBJ2-2, with D unresolved. The CDR3 DNA reads as TGTGCCAGCAATAGTAACGCGAACACCGGGGAGCTGTTTTTT. The encoded protein is CASNSNANTGELFF.